The present TCR beta chain was sequenced within a study of shared clonotypes between healthy human individuals. Turning to the study itself: Donors, aged 18 to 49, were a couple of women and three men. General observations from the study: Sampling covered nothing but blood. Tissue TCR repertoires likely differ from those found in blood.

Concerning this clone itself: Its antigen is not identified.

J lost 5 bases, V lost 4 bases, and 9 bases had no gene match. CDR3 length equals 16 residues. Per the germline V gene, CDR1 is MNHEY and CDR2 is SMNVEV (reference sequence). Replicate PCRs run on sorted subsets employed about 220 ng DNA, 30,000 to 35,000 T cell genomes. Some clones are missing from TCRdb's copy, which holds only in-frame ones; the method was immunoSEQ multiplex PCR. The sample has around 690,000 clones, about 92% seen once. The sequence was obtained from a man between 18 and 29 years old in good health. Some clones in this sample may be carry-over from other donors' samples. The chain recombines TRBV27 with TRBJ1-5; 9 bases are shared with TRBD1. The sequencing input was memory CD8+ T cells from PBMCs. Subset reported: CD45RO+ cells pooled with CCR7-negative TemRA cells. The DNA for the CDR3 is TGTGCCAGCAGTTCCACGACAGGGGGGTGGGATCAGCCCCAGCATTTT. This sequence encodes CASSSTTGGWDQPQHF.